The source of this T cell receptor delta chain is a study of gamma-delta T cells after stem cell transplantation. The CDR3 is 18 residues long. Trimming at V came to 2 bases and at J to 4 bases, leaving 14 bases not matched to a gene. Germline values: CDR1 GEAIGNYY, CDR2 EKD. Relative to its sample, this clone is medium-sized. TCRdb fed the RT-PCR reads into CATT to redo clone calling. The sample has 13,000 or so delta-chain clones; roughly 30% are singletons. V usage is TRDV2 and J usage is TRDJ2; 8 bases agree with TRDD3. The sequence derives from a human donor. It is not recorded whose cells these are; they may come from a transplant donor. Sequenced input: gamma-delta T cells. CDR3 bases: TGTGCCTGTGACAAGTACTGGGGGCCCCCGAGGGGGACAGCACAACTCTTCTTT. Its translation: CACDKYWGPPRGTAQLFF.